A selection of T cell receptor beta chains follows, all from one sample in a study of T cell responses to AZD1222 COVID-19 vaccine. Method: immunoSEQ multiplex PCR; TCRdb's copy keeps in-frame clones and lacks some. This table holds 150,000 to 200,000 clones, 90% to 95% found once. The starting material was peripheral blood, obtained 28 days after the second AZD1222 dose. The receptors were sampled from an adult who received the AZD1222 COVID-19 vaccine. Each CDR3 is given with its conserved first and last residue. D genes are given only for firm matches. Clone size appears in some rows only: once, few, many, or a class for an expanded clone.

V gene	J gene	D gene	clone size	CDR3 protein	CDR3 DNA
TRBV12-3/TRBV12-4	TRBJ1-1	-	-	CASSLGKNTEAFF	TGTGCCAGCAGTTTAGGCAAGAACACTGAAGCTTTCTTT
TRBV7-8	TRBJ2-7	-	-	CASSLGSAQAYWHF	TGTGCCAGCAGCCTGGGCTCCGCACAGGCTTACTGGCACTTC
TRBV18	TRBJ2-3	TRBD2	-	CASSPSGGTPDTQYF	TGTGCCAGCTCACCCTCGGGGGGGACCCCGGATACGCAGTATTTT
TRBV27	TRBJ1-5	-	-	CASSPWGQPQHF	TGTGCCAGCAGTCCTTGGGGTCAGCCCCAGCATTTT
TRBV30	TRBJ1-1	TRBD1	-	CAWSPGQVRAAFF	TGTGCCTGGAGTCCTGGACAGGTCCGCGCAGCTTTCTTT
TRBV6-1	TRBJ1-5	TRBD1	-	CASSDPPGGQPQHF	TGTGCCAGCAGTGATCCGCCAGGGGGGCAGCCCCAGCATTTT
TRBV20-1	TRBJ2-7	TRBD2	-	CSASSLADYEQYF	TGCAGTGCTAGTTCGCTAGCGGACTACGAGCAGTACTTC
TRBV5-6	TRBJ2-5	-	-	CASRRTGRAWTQYF	TGTGCCAGCAGACGGACAGGGAGGGCTTGGACCCAGTACTTC
TRBV24-1	TRBJ2-1	-	-	CATSDPRVVRDEQFF	TGTGCCACCAGTGATCCCAGGGTGGTTAGAGATGAGCAGTTCTTC
TRBV29-1	TRBJ1-3	-	-	CSVDEAGSGNTIYF	TGCAGCGTTGATGAGGCAGGGTCTGGAAACACCATATATTTT
TRBV7-9	TRBJ1-2	-	-	CASSSTILYGYTF	TGTGCCAGCAGCTCGACAATCCTCTATGGCTACACCTTC
TRBV5-1	TRBJ1-6	-	-	CASSLGQKNSPLHF	TGCGCCAGCAGCTTGGGTCAGAAGAATTCACCCCTCCACTTT
TRBV4-1	TRBJ2-1	-	-	CASSQDGLAYNEQFF	TGCGCCAGCAGCCAAGATGGCCTAGCCTACAATGAGCAGTTCTTC
TRBV19	TRBJ1-5	-	-	CATRGIGNQPQHF	TGTGCCACCAGGGGAATTGGAAATCAGCCCCAGCATTTT
TRBV4-1	TRBJ1-5	-	-	CASSQGRAFGNQPQHF	TGCGCCAGCAGCCAAGGAAGGGCGTTTGGCAATCAGCCCCAGCATTTT
TRBV5-1	TRBJ2-3	-	-	CASSLRGAGRQYF	TGCGCCAGCAGCCTTCGGGGGGCTGGAAGGCAGTATTTT
TRBV19	TRBJ2-2	-	-	CATSSTGELFF	TGTGCCACCTCCAGCACCGGGGAGCTGTTTTTT
TRBV29-1	TRBJ1-2	TRBD1	-	CSESGQGGPVGGYTF	TGCAGCGAATCGGGACAGGGGGGACCCGTGGGTGGCTACACCTTC
TRBV5-6	TRBJ1-5	TRBD1	-	CASSPDRGNQPQHF	TGTGCCAGCAGCCCGGACAGGGGAAATCAGCCCCAGCATTTT
TRBV7-9	TRBJ1-2	TRBD1	-	CASRLGGTDGYTF	TGTGCCAGCAGATTGGGGGGGACAGATGGCTACACCTTC
TRBV5-6	TRBJ2-6	-	-	CASSLAGANVLTF	TGTGCCAGCAGCTTGGCTGGGGCCAACGTCCTGACTTTC
TRBV6-4	TRBJ2-3	-	-	CASSDEGGPASTQYF	TGTGCCAGCAGTGACGAGGGGGGACCCGCAAGTACGCAGTATTTT
TRBV28	TRBJ1-5	-	-	CASSLRGPTNQPQHF	TGTGCCAGCAGTTTGCGGGGACCGACAAATCAGCCCCAGCATTTT
TRBV28	TRBJ2-2	TRBD2	few	CASRELAGVYTGELFF	TGTGCCAGCAGGGAACTAGCGGGAGTCTACACCGGGGAGCTGTTTTTT
TRBV28	TRBJ2-7	-	-	CASSLLRYEQYF	TGTGCCAGCAGTTTGCTCCGGTACGAGCAGTACTTC
TRBV27	TRBJ1-1	-	-	CASSKQIHMNTEAFF	TGTGCCAGCAGTAAACAGATACACATGAACACTGAAGCTTTCTTT
TRBV18	TRBJ1-5	-	-	CASSPGLDQPQHF	TGTGCCAGCTCACCAGGGTTGGATCAGCCCCAGCATTTT
TRBV5-6	TRBJ2-7	-	-	CASSLASQGSAYEQYF	TGTGCCAGCAGCTTGGCGTCGCAGGGGTCCGCCTACGAGCAGTACTTC
TRBV10-3	TRBJ2-7	TRBD2	once	CAIGEGRQSEQYF	TGTGCCATTGGGGAGGGCAGACAATCCGAGCAGTACTTC
TRBV28	TRBJ1-4	-	-	CASSLGAFGVGLREKLFF	TGTGCCAGCAGTTTAGGGGCCTTTGGTGTGGGGCTTCGGGAAAAACTGTTTTTT
TRBV29-1	TRBJ1-2	TRBD1	-	CSVGRDRGSGYTF	TGCAGCGTTGGCCGAGACAGGGGTTCCGGCTACACCTTC